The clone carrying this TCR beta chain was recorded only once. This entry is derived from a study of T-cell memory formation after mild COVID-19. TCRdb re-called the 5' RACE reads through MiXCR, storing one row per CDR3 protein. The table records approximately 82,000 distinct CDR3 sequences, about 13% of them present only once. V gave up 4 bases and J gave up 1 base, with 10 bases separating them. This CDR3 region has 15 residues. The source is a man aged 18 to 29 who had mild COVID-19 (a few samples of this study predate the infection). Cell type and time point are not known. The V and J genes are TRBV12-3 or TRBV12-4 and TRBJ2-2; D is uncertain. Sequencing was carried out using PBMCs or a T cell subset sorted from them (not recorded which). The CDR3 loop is CASSSYKRNTGELFF. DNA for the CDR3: TGTGCCAGCAGTTCGTATAAGAGGAACACCGGGGAGCTGTTTTTT.